This TCR beta chain was sequenced in a study of Graves' ophthalmopathy and Graves' hyperthyroidism. Study-level background: Peripheral blood was gathered at first diagnosis, ahead of any treatment whatsoever. Findings and caveats of the study: Between ophthalmopathy and stable hyperthyroidism, a 13-signature model drew a separation with approximately 87% sensitivity and around 80% specificity.

The CDR3 contains 11 residues. Germline-derived CDR1 and CDR2 are KGHDR and SFDVKD. Trimming took off 4 bases at V and 4 bases at J, with 3 bases between the two ends. Hyperthyroidism patients were newly diagnosed, ill under 2 months, and aged 18 to 65 years. The PBMC fraction was derived from about 9.5 ml of fresh peripheral blood. This clonotype was seen repeatedly, ten times or more. Its target is not known. Investigators amplified TCR beta CDR3 regions from RNA transcripts. Investigators did first-round RT-PCR with HTBI primers, then second-round multiplex PCR. From the multiplex PCR reads, TCRdb called clonotypes with MiXCR, one entry per CDR3 protein. The sample holds 350,000 to 450,000 distinct CDR3 sequences, roughly 21% seen once.

This TCR came from a young woman with stable Graves' hyperthyroidism. J is TRBJ2-5 and V is TRBV24-1; unclear D gene. The sample was peripheral blood. The CDR3 DNA reads TGTGCCACCAGTGACCGAGAGACCCAGTACTTC. This sequence encodes CATSDRETQYF.